A single sample gave rise to the 27 T cell receptor beta chains below, sequenced in a study of Ad26.COV2.S vaccination and SARS-CoV-2 variants. Noted treatment: around 19 received Ad26.COV2.S at low or high dose, single or two shots; 5 received placebo; per-sample allocation not given. Samples were taken on day 63 after the first vaccine or placebo injection. Using immunoSEQ multiplex PCR, the repertoire was profiled, and TCRdb retains in-frame clones only, with some absent. The sample has just under 250,000 clones, roughly 90% seen once; the top ten hold around 10%. The specimen was peripheral blood, collected in a trial of Ad26.COV2.S vaccine versus placebo. The source of these receptors is a person aged 18-60 years who received the Ad26.COV2.S COVID-19 vaccine or a placebo.

The chain links TRBV5-4 to TRBJ2-3; D is ambiguous. The CDR3 loop spans 12 amino acids. Germline CDR1 reads SGHNT; CDR2 reads YYREEE (reference sequence). V lost 2 bases to trimming and J lost 5 bases, with 6 bases between them. This CDR3 is CASSFELDTQYF. Written as DNA, the CDR3 is TGTGCCAGCAGCTTCGAGCTAGATACGCAGTATTTT. The whole variable domain, remainder taken from reference TRBV5-4 and TRBJ2-3, is ETGVTQSPTHLIKTRGQQVTLRCSSQSGHNTVSWYQQALGQGPQFIFQYYREEENGRGNFPPRFSGLQFPNYSSELNVNALELDDSALYLCASSFELDTQYFGPGTRLTVL.

The V call is TRBV7-8, the J call TRBJ1-4, with D possibly matching TRBD1 (5 bases). Looked up from germline, CDR1 is SGHVS and CDR2 is FQNEAQ. This CDR3 has 15 amino acids. The V end was cut by 1 base, the J end by 1 base, with 7 bases between. CDR3 sequence (DNA): TGTGCCAGCAGCTTAGGACAGTTAACTAATGAAAAACTGTTTTTT. This codes for CASSLGQLTNEKLFF.

About this clone itself: The junction differs from germline at one of its ends, possibly a read error. This chain joins TRBV19 and TRBJ1-5; possible D gene TRBD1, 5 bases. Germline V gene lookup returns CDR1 LNHDA and CDR2 SQIVND (reference sequence). There are 18 residues in the CDR3. CDR3 residues: CASSIDGGGSVGNQPQHF. CDR3 coding DNA: TGTGCCAGTAGCATAGACGGTGGGGGATCGGTGGGCAATCAGCCCCAGCATTTT.

The chain combines TRBV5-1 with TRBJ1-2; 8 positions match TRBD1. The J segment lost 6 bases and the V segment lost 7 bases, leaving 11 bases of the junction unmatched. Germline V lookup: CDR1 SGHRS, CDR2 YFSETQ. The CDR3 is made up of 14 amino acids. In DNA form, the CDR3 reads TGCGCCAGCGGCATGACAGGGGCAGTTCATGGCTACACCTTC. Residues: CASGMTGAVHGYTF. The full variable domain, in which reference TRBV5-1 and TRBJ1-2 provide the parts outside the CDR3, is KAGVTQTPRYLIKTRGQQVTLSCSPISGHRSVSWYQQTPGQGLQFLFEYFSETQRNKGNFPGRFSGRQFSNSRSEMNVSTLELGDSALYLCASGMTGAVHGYTFGSGTRLTVV.

This clone has just one count. The chain combines TRBV5-1 with TRBJ1-3, with D possibly matching TRBD1 (6 bases). The ends were cut back, 0 bases at V and 0 bases at J, with 13 bases in the middle. Germline lookup yields CDR1 SGHRS and CDR2 YFSETQ. This CDR3 is 17 amino acids long. In nucleotides, the CDR3 is TGCGCCAGCAGCTTGGCCCCTACAGGGTTCTCTGGAAACACCATATATTTT. It specifies CASSLAPTGFSGNTIYF. Using reference TRBV5-1 and TRBJ1-3 for the parts outside the CDR3, the full variable domain is KAGVTQTPRYLIKTRGQQVTLSCSPISGHRSVSWYQQTPGQGLQFLFEYFSETQRNKGNFPGRFSGRQFSNSRSEMNVSTLELGDSALYLCASSLAPTGFSGNTIYFGEGSWLTVV.

The chain recombines TRBV5-1 with TRBJ2-1, with D unresolved. The V and J ends lost 2 bases and 8 bases respectively, with 8 bases between them. The CDR3 is 12 amino acids. Germline V CDR1 and CDR2: SGHRS, YFSETQ. The CDR3 nucleotides read TGCGCCAGCAGCTTTGTAGGGCATGAGCAGTTCTTC. Translating gives CASSFVGHEQFF.

The chain combines TRBV5-1 with TRBJ2-5; 10 nucleotides align to TRBD2. CDR1 is SGHRS, CDR2 YFSETQ, per germline. The CDR3 has 15 amino acids. The V and J ends lost 2 bases and 5 bases, in that order; junction bases with no gene match: 6. CDR3 DNA: TGCGCCAGCAGCTTCTTAGCGGGGGGCCATGAGACCCAGTACTTC. Encoded protein: CASSFLAGGHETQYF.

The rearrangement uses TRBV6-2 or TRBV6-3 and TRBJ2-2; D is perhaps TRBD1 (5 bases). V was clipped by 4 bases and J by 3 bases, with 12 bases between them. This CDR3 contains 15 residues. From germline, CDR1 is MNHEY and CDR2 SVGEGT. The CDR3 protein is CASSSPGFDTGELFF. CDR3 coding DNA: TGTGCCAGCAGTTCCCCAGGGTTCGACACCGGGGAGCTGTTTTTT.

The chain carries TRBV9 and TRBJ2-3; weak D call: TRBD2 (5 bases). V was cut by 4 bases and J by 5 bases, with 8 bases left in between. Per germline, CDR1 SGDLS and CDR2 YYNGEE. The CDR3 runs to 12 residues. CDR3 sequence reads: CASSPRGDTQYF. DNA of the CDR3: TGTGCCAGCAGCCCTCGGGGAGATACGCAGTATTTT.

The chain couples TRBV5-4 to TRBJ2-5, with TRBD2 matching 7 bases. There are 16 residues in the CDR3. CDR1 is SGHNT and CDR2 is YYREEE in the germline V gene (reference sequence). The junction had 9 bases not matched to a gene; V was cut back by 4 bases and J by 0 bases. The CDR3 protein is CASSGSGFPYQETQYF. Here the CDR3 DNA reads TGTGCCAGCAGCGGTAGCGGGTTCCCCTACCAAGAGACCCAGTACTTC.

This chain links TRBV3-1 (or the pseudogene TRBV3-2) with TRBJ1-2; D is ambiguous. This CDR3 is built from 15 residues. Trimming left V 5 bases short and J 6 bases short, with 19 bases between. Per the germline V gene, CDR1 is LGHDT and CDR2 is YNNKEL (reference sequence). For the CDR3, the DNA is TGTGCCAGCAGCAAGATTAGAGGAGGGTTTGATGGCTACACCTTC. Translating it yields CASSKIRGGFDGYTF.

The rearrangement links TRBV7-2 to TRBJ2-3; TRBD2 aligns across 8 bases. The CDR3 consists of 18 residues. From germline, CDR1 is SGHTA and CDR2 FQGNSA. The V segment lost 2 bases and the J segment 2 bases; nucleotides outside the gene matches: 12. The CDR3, as DNA: TGTGCCAGCAGCTTAAGTGCGCGAGCGGGGGCCCTCACAGATACGCAGTATTTT. As protein: CASSLSARAGALTDTQYF.

Concerning this clone itself: Additional DNA sequences in this sample encode the identical CDR3. The chain carries TRBV9 and TRBJ2-7; D is perhaps TRBD2 (7 bases). V gave up 2 bases and J gave up 0 bases, with 12 bases separating them. The CDR3 loop spans 15 amino acids. Germline V lookup: CDR1 SGDLS, CDR2 YYNGEE. CDR3 sequence: CASSVGASGSYEQYF. The CDR3 DNA reads TGTGCCAGCAGCGTGGGGGCTAGCGGCTCCTACGAGCAGTACTTC.

This chain joins TRBV30 and TRBJ2-5; D unclear. V lost 3 bases, J lost 4 bases, and 12 bases lay in between. The CDR3 consists of 13 residues. CDR1 is GTSNPN and CDR2 is SVGIG in the germline V gene (reference sequence). The CDR3 DNA reads TGTGCCTGGAGCGCTAGGCGTGGAGAGACCCAGTACTTC. Encoded protein: CAWSARRGETQYF. Full variable domain (rest looked up from reference TRBV30 and TRBJ2-5): SQTIHQWPATLVQPVGSPLSLECTVEGTSNPNLYWYRQAAGRGLQLLFYSVGIGQISSEVPQNLSASRPQDRQFILSSKKLLLSDSGFYLCAWSARRGETQYFGPGTRLLVL.

This chain joins TRBV6-2 or TRBV6-3 and TRBJ1-5; the match to TRBD1 covers 9 bases. This CDR3 has 15 amino acids. CDR1 is MNHEY, CDR2 SVGEGT, per germline. V shed 4 bases and J 4 bases; nucleotides not matched to a gene: 5. DNA of the CDR3: TGTGCCAGCAGTTCCTCCGGGACAGGGAATCAGCCCCAGCATTTT. Its protein product is CASSSSGTGNQPQHF.

The chain recombines TRBV15 with TRBJ2-7; D unresolved. The CDR3 length is 13 residues. V lost 7 bases and J lost 0, with 10 bases in between. Germline CDR1 LNHNV, CDR2 YYDKDF (reference sequence). The CDR3 spells CATNSDGSYEQYF. The DNA for the CDR3 is TGTGCCACCAACAGTGACGGCTCCTACGAGCAGTACTTC.

This clone was detected once. This chain links TRBV7-3 with TRBJ2-3; TRBD2 matches at 8 bases. The CDR3 is made up of 21 amino acids. Germline CDR1 and CDR2: SGHTA and FQGTGA. The V and J ends lost 5 bases and 1 base, in that order; junction bases with no gene match: 23. Written as DNA, the CDR3 is TGTGCCAGCAGCCCTCCCCCGTGGCGGGGGGCGGGATCCGAGGGCACAGATACGCAGTATTTT. Protein sequence: CASSPPPWRGAGSEGTDTQYF.

J is TRBJ1-1 and V is TRBV30; D possibly corresponds to TRBD1 (5 bases). Trimming took 1 base from V and 6 from J, leaving 9 bases between them. There are 12 residues in the CDR3. CDR1 and CDR2 (germline): GTSNPN, SVGIG (reference sequence). CDR3 sequence: CAWSGRAPEAFF. In nucleotides, the CDR3 is TGTGCCTGGAGTGGCAGGGCGCCTGAAGCTTTCTTT.

The chain combines TRBV18 with TRBJ1-4; D uncertain. The CDR3 extends over 14 amino acids. Germline V gives CDR1 KGHSH, CDR2 LQKENI. Between the trimmed V and J ends, which lost 4 bases and 11 bases, there was a span of 17 bases. CDR3 sequence (DNA): TGTGCCAGCTCACAACCCTTATCCGGGGTGAAACTGTTTTTT. It encodes CASSQPLSGVKLFF.

This chain joins TRBV7-9 and TRBJ1-3; 7 bases are a match to TRBD1. Per the germline V gene, CDR1 is SEHNR and CDR2 is FQNEAQ (reference sequence). V lost 6 bases and J lost 4; bases outside the gene matches: 6. This CDR3 has 14 residues. CDR3 loop: CASRLQGTGNTIYF. The CDR3 region has the DNA TGTGCCAGCAGATTACAGGGGACCGGAAACACCATATATTTT. The full variable domain, its missing parts supplied by reference TRBV7-9 and TRBJ1-3, is DTGVSQNPRHKITKRGQNVTFRCDPISEHNRLYWYRQTLGQGPEFLTYFQNEAQLEKSRLLSDRFSAERPKGSFSTLEIQRTEQGDSAMYLCASRLQGTGNTIYFGEGSWLTVV.

A few counts support this clone. The V gene is TRBV19, the J gene TRBJ1-3, with a weak D call TRBD1 (6 bases). Germline V gives CDR1 LNHDA, CDR2 SQIVND (reference sequence). The CDR3 runs 16 residues. Trimming took 2 bases from V and 2 from J, leaving 13 bases between them. As DNA, the CDR3 is TGTGCCAGTAGTATACAGAGGACAGCTACTGGAAACACCATATATTTT. This codes for CASSIQRTATGNTIYF.

This rearrangement joins TRBV10-3 to TRBJ2-3; 9 nucleotides line up with TRBD1. The CDR3 has 14 residues. CDR1 and CDR2 from the germline V gene are ENHRY and SYGVKD. The junction had 4 bases not matched to a gene; V was cut back by 9 bases and J by 0 bases. This chain's CDR3 is CAITGTGSTDTQYF. As DNA, the CDR3 is TGTGCCATAACCGGGACAGGGAGCACAGATACGCAGTATTTT.

This rearrangement joins TRBV5-1 to TRBJ2-6; TRBD2 agrees at 12 bases. Germline CDR1 is SGHRS and CDR2 is YFSETQ. The CDR3 runs 18 residues. V lost 4 bases and J lost 0; bases outside the gene matches: 5. For the CDR3, the DNA is TGCGCCAGCAGCCCCTGGACTAGCGGGGCCTCTGGGGCCAACGTCCTGACTTTC. Translating it yields CASSPWTSGASGANVLTF. Combining the CDR3 with reference TRBV5-1 and TRBJ2-6 gives the whole variable domain KAGVTQTPRYLIKTRGQQVTLSCSPISGHRSVSWYQQTPGQGLQFLFEYFSETQRNKGNFPGRFSGRQFSNSRSEMNVSTLELGDSALYLCASSPWTSGASGANVLTFGAGSRLTVL.

J is TRBJ2-7 and V is TRBV4-1; D gene unclear. V gave up 0 bases and J gave up 0 bases, with 12 bases separating them. This CDR3 region has 16 residues. Germline CDR1 reads MGHRA; CDR2 reads YSYEKL. CDR3 sequence: CASSQDSISGSYEQYF. In DNA, the CDR3 is TGCGCCAGCAGCCAAGATTCGATCAGTGGCTCCTACGAGCAGTACTTC.

The chain combines TRBV2 with TRBJ2-1; D is possibly TRBD2 (6 bases). From germline, CDR1 is SNHLY and CDR2 FYNNEI. V gave up 2 bases and J gave up 0 bases, with 8 bases separating them. This CDR3 contains 15 residues. The CDR3 DNA reads as TGTGCCAGCAGTGAATGGGACTCCTCCTACAATGAGCAGTTCTTC. It translates to CASSEWDSSYNEQFF.

This rearrangement joins TRBV11-2 to TRBJ2-1, with 8 positions matching TRBD2. The CDR3 is made up of 14 amino acids. V gave up 6 bases and J gave up 3 bases; unmatched junction bases: 4. Per the germline V gene, CDR1 is SGHAT and CDR2 is FQNNGV. The CDR3 here is CASSSSGRYNEQFF. The CDR3, as DNA: TGTGCCAGCAGTTCTAGCGGGCGCTACAATGAGCAGTTCTTC.

The chain has TRBV10-3 and TRBJ2-1; 11 bases map to TRBD2. The CDR3 has 17 amino acids. Germline CDR1 reads ENHRY; CDR2 reads SYGVKD. Trimming removed 0 bases from V and 4 bases from J; junction bases left unmatched: 5. In DNA form, the CDR3 reads TGTGCCATCAGTGAGTCGGTGTCTAGCGGGGGGTACAATGAGCAGTTCTTC. It translates to CAISESVSSGGYNEQFF.